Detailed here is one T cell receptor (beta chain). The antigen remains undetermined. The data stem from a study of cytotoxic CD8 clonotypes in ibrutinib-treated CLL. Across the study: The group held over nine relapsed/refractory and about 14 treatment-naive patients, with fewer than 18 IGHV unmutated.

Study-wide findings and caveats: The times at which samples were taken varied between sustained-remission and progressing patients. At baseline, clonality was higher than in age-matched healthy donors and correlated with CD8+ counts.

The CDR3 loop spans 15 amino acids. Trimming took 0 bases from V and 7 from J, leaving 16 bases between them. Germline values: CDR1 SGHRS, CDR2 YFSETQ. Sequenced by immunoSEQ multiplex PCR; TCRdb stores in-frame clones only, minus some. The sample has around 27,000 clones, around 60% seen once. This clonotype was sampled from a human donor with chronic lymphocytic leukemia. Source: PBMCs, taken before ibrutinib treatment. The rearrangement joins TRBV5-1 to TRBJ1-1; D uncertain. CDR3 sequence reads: CASSLGMAGTFEAFF. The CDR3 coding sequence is TGCGCCAGCAGCTTGGGAATGGCAGGTACCTTTGAAGCTTTCTTT.